This section outlines one T cell receptor (beta chain) sequence together with its context. The sample is drawn from a study of shared clonotypes between healthy human individuals. The assay ran at deep level. Several immunoSEQ plates received, in even portions, the genomic DNA of each subset. For sorted subsets, 150 to 200 ng DNA per replicate equaled about 30,000 T cell genomes. The method was immunoSEQ multiplex PCR; TCRdb's version includes in-frame clones alone and lacks a portion of them. The sample records about 2.4 million clones, more than 80% being singletons. This CDR3 region has 15 residues. CDR1 is SGHRS and CDR2 is YFSETQ in the germline V gene. Between the trimmed V and J ends, which lost 3 bases and 1 base, there was a span of 11 bases.

The chain recombines TRBV5-1 with TRBJ2-1, with D possibly matching TRBD1 (6 bases). The TCR sequence derives from a man aged 18 to 30 in good health. Sequencing used naive CD4+ T cells sorted from blood. Stated subset: CD45RA+ positively selected. For the CDR3, the DNA is TGCGCCAGCAGCTCCTCCGGACAGTCCTACAATGAGCAGTTCTTC. It specifies CASSSSGQSYNEQFF.